The clone carrying this TCR beta chain was counted a few times. Its antigen is still unknown. This entry comes from a study of beta chain features in type 1 diabetes. Sequenced material consisted of expressed TCRB transcripts (all of the isolated RNA was reverse transcribed). Assay used: immunoSEQ multiplex PCR; TCRdb lists only in-frame clones, some missing. The table lists about 140,000 clones, roughly 10% of them singletons. Study findings and constraints: Within patients, naive, central memory and Treg TCRB repertoires seemed more similar than within healthy donors.

What was sequenced was central memory CD4+ T cells from blood. The sequence came from a woman in her forties in good health.

CDR3 nucleotides: TGCAGCGCTGGGAGCACTGAAGCTTTCTTT. Translated: CSAGSTEAFF. The chain couples TRBV29-1 to TRBJ1-1; D is uncertain. The CDR3 is made up of 10 amino acids. V gave up 7 bases and J gave up 4 bases, with 7 bases separating them. CDR1 is SQVTM and CDR2 is ANQGSEA in the germline V gene.